The sequence of this TCR beta chain was determined in a study of cytomegalovirus exposure and HLA in healthy donors. Study overall: From donors who were HLA-typed, an early data release held approximately 84 million unique TCRs.

Study results and caveats: A later analysis linked a missense variant in DCLRE1C to the trimming of TCR beta V and J genes.

As for this clone: As yet, its antigen is unknown.

The PCR employed 60 Vbeta primers together with 13 Jbeta primers. Assay used: immunoSEQ multiplex PCR; TCRdb lists only in-frame clones, some missing. This sample's clone table lists roughly 120,000 clones. Per germline, CDR1 LNHDA and CDR2 SQIVND (reference sequence). The CDR3 extends over 15 amino acids. Trimming shortened V by 2 bases and J by 5 bases, and 13 bases separated the two germline ends. The receptor's source is a man in his thirties or forties in good health and CMV-seronegative. Sequenced material: PBMCs. The chain links TRBV19 to TRBJ1-5, with TRBD1 as a possible D gene (5 bases). The CDR3 reads CASSIWAGNHQPQHF. The CDR3 DNA sequence: TGTGCCAGTAGTATATGGGCAGGGAATCATCAGCCCCAGCATTTT.